Below, 24 T cell receptor beta chains from the same sample are listed, as sequenced in a study of blood T cells in healthy people across ages. Primed by a sample-barcoded 5' primer and a J-beta primer mix, a second PCR proceeded for roughly 6 to 12 cycles. TCRdb independently ran MiXCR on the 5' RACE reads; one entry per CDR3 protein. The repertoire has more than 1,400,000 distinct CDR3 sequences, around 42% of them found once; the top ten carry approximately 7.9%. Sequencing input: blood. All receptors come from a woman aged 18-29 years in good health.

CDR3 sequence: CSAPNPGLAYNEQFF. The CDR3 nucleotides read TGCAGTGCTCCTAATCCGGGACTAGCTTACAATGAGCAGTTCTTC. The genes are TRBV20-1 and TRBJ2-1, with 9 bases matching TRBD2. CDR1 is DFQATT and CDR2 is SNEGSKA in the germline V gene (reference sequence). Losses at the gene ends were 5 bases for V and 4 bases for J; bases not matched to a gene: 9. The CDR3 totals 15 residues.

As for this clonotype: With a much larger clone just one base away, this may be a read error. The V and J genes are TRBV29-1 and TRBJ2-5; no firm D call. Germline V gene sequence: CDR1 SQVTM, CDR2 ANQGSEA. The CDR3 is 11 residues long. Here the CDR3 DNA reads TGCAGCGTCCGGATCGGAGAGACCCGGTACTTC. This sequence encodes CSVRIGETRYF.

The V and J genes are TRBV13 and TRBJ2-3, with TRBD2 matching over 11 bases. Germline V CDR1 and CDR2: PRHDT, FYEKMQ (reference sequence). The length of the CDR3 is 16 residues. V shed 5 bases and J 9 bases; nucleotides not matched to a gene: 13. The chain's CDR3 is CASSTRLAGPGGTQYF. The CDR3 nucleotides are TGTGCCAGCAGCACCCGACTAGCGGGACCAGGTGGGACGCAGTATTTT.

This clonotype was picked up a small number of times. This sequence joins TRBV20-1 and TRBJ2-5; TRBD2 matches 8 bases. V lost 5 bases, J lost 11 bases, and 19 bases stayed unmatched. Germline values: CDR1 DFQATT, CDR2 SNEGSKA (reference sequence). This CDR3 is 15 amino acids long. The CDR3 sequence is CSASIPGLGYNEQYF. CDR3 bases: TGCAGTGCTTCAATACCGGGACTAGGCTACAATGAGCAGTACTTC.

This clonotype appeared a few times. The chain has TRBV29-1 and TRBJ1-1; D is uncertain. Trimming stripped 3 bases from V and 1 base from J, with 9 bases between. Germline V gene sequence: CDR1 SQVTM, CDR2 ANQGSEA. CDR3 size: 13 residues. The DNA of the CDR3 is TGCAGCGTTGATCGGAATGGGAACACTGAAGCTTTCTTT. Translating gives CSVDRNGNTEAFF.

This clonotype showed up many times. The chain is built from TRBV11-2 and TRBJ2-1; TRBD2 is a possible D gene (5 bases). The V end lost 2 bases, the J end lost 2 bases, and 7 bases lay between the germline ends. Germline V gene data show CDR1 as SGHAT and CDR2 as FQNNGV. CDR3 length: 14 residues. This CDR3 is CASSLPGTYNEQFF. The CDR3 DNA reads as TGTGCCAGCAGCTTACCCGGGACCTACAATGAGCAGTTCTTC. The full variable domain, rest sourced from reference TRBV11-2 and TRBJ2-1, is EAGVAQSPRYKIIEKRQSVAFWCNPISGHATLYWYQQILGQGPKLLIQFQNNGVVDDSQLPKDRFSAERLKGVDSTLKIQPAKLEDSAVYLCASSLPGTYNEQFFGPGTRLTVL.

This clonotype showed up many times. The CDR3: CASSLATGYEQYF. CDR3 sequence (DNA): TGCGCCAGCAGCTTGGCGACCGGATACGAGCAGTACTTC. The genes are TRBV5-1 and TRBJ2-7; unclear D gene. Germline-derived CDR1 and CDR2 are SGHRS and YFSETQ. CDR3 length equals 13 residues. Trimming took off 0 bases at V and 4 bases at J, with 8 bases between the two ends.

V is TRBV28 and J is TRBJ2-7; TRBD2 aligns across 10 bases. V shed 11 bases and J 0 bases; nucleotides not matched to a gene: 7. CDR1 is MDHEN and CDR2 is SYDVKM in the germline V gene. This CDR3 is 14 amino acids long. In DNA, the CDR3 is TGTGCCGGCCTTAGCGGGGGGAGCTCCTACGAGCAGTACTTC. Translating gives CAGLSGGSSYEQYF.

The chain uses TRBV6-1 and TRBJ2-3; 13 nucleotides align to TRBD2. Germline CDR1 and CDR2: MNHNS and SASEGT. The CDR3 sequence is 15 residues long. V was pared by 6 bases and J by 5 bases, with 5 bases of the junction left unmatched. Here the CDR3 DNA reads TGTGCCAGCAGGGCGGGACTAGCGGGGCGAGATACGCAGTATTTT. This codes for CASRAGLAGRDTQYF.

This clonotype was observed once. The chain employs TRBV6-5 and TRBJ2-3; either TRBD1 or TRBD2 may fit D (6 bases each). Looked up from germline, CDR1 is MNHEY and CDR2 is SVGAGI. The CDR3 runs 15 residues. Deletions cut 6 bases from V and 4 bases from J, with 17 bases between. CDR3 region: CASSTGGGPPDTQYF. CDR3 DNA: TGTGCCAGCAGCACAGGTGGGGGGCCGCCAGATACGCAGTATTTT.

A few counts support this clonotype. The chain links TRBV7-6 to TRBJ2-5; TRBD1 aligns across 8 bases. J was trimmed by 2 bases and V by 4 bases; bases with no gene match: 6. Germline V CDR1 and CDR2: SGHVS, FNYEAQ. The CDR3 is made up of 15 amino acids. In nucleotides, the CDR3 is TGTGCCAGCAGCTGCCAGGGGGCCCGTCAAGAGACCCAGTACTTC. As protein: CASSCQGARQETQYF.

The rearrangement joins TRBV28 to TRBJ2-3; D call uncertain. This CDR3 spans 15 amino acids. V gave up 0 bases and J gave up 5 bases, with 12 bases separating them. The germline gives CDR1 MDHEN, CDR2 SYDVKM. The CDR3, as DNA: TGTGCCAGCAGTTTATGGTCATCCGGGCTAGATACGCAGTATTTT. It translates to CASSLWSSGLDTQYF. Combining the CDR3 with reference TRBV28 and TRBJ2-3 gives the whole variable domain DVKVTQSSRYLVKRTGEKVFLECVQDMDHENMFWYRQDPGLGLRLIYFSYDVKMKEKGDIPEGYSVSREKKERFSLILESASTNQTSMYLCASSLWSSGLDTQYFGPGTRLTVL.

Points on this clonotype: Compared with germline, one end of the junction differs, possibly owing to a read error. The rearrangement links TRBV5-1 to TRBJ2-5; 7 bases are a match to TRBD2. This CDR3 has 14 residues. Germline V gene data show CDR1 as SGHRS and CDR2 as YFSETQ. The chain's CDR3 is CGSSLGGTQETQYF. DNA of the CDR3: TGCGGCAGCAGCTTGGGAGGGACTCAAGAGACCCAGTACTTC.

The chain employs TRBV5-1 and TRBJ2-7, with D possibly matching TRBD2 (6 bases). With 4 bases removed from V and 3 bases from J, the gap between germline ends came to 8 bases. The CDR3 runs 12 residues. Germline values: CDR1 SGHRS, CDR2 YFSETQ. CDR3 loop: CASSRDFYEQYF. In DNA form, the CDR3 reads TGCGCCAGCAGCCGGGACTTCTACGAGCAGTACTTC.

This clonotype was seen a handful of times. The rearrangement uses TRBV4-1 and TRBJ2-7, with TRBD2 matching 7 bases. V was pared by 4 bases and J by 2 bases, with 11 bases of the junction left unmatched. Germline-derived CDR1 and CDR2 are MGHRA and YSYEKL. This CDR3 is 16 amino acids long. The CDR3 DNA is TGCGCCAGCAGCCGAGATCCTCAGCGGGGAGCCTACGAGCAGTACTTC. Residues: CASSRDPQRGAYEQYF.

This clonotype was counted between two and nine times. The chain recombines TRBV2 with TRBJ2-1; D perhaps matches TRBD1 (6 bases). The ends were cut back, 10 bases at V and 1 base at J, with 20 bases in the middle. This CDR3 has 16 residues. Germline V gene lookup returns CDR1 SNHLY and CDR2 FYNNEI. The CDR3 nucleotides are TGTGCCACCTTAAAACTTACAGGGATTTCCTACAATGAGCAGTTCTTC. This encodes CATLKLTGISYNEQFF.

J is TRBJ1-5 and V is TRBV12-3 or TRBV12-4, with D unresolved. This CDR3 has 16 amino acids. With 0 bases removed from V and 1 base from J, the gap between germline ends came to 10 bases. The CDR3, as DNA: TGTGCCAGCAGTTTAGCGCCAGGATTAAGCAATCAGCCCCAGCATTTT. Amino acids: CASSLAPGLSNQPQHF.

This clonotype was observed a handful of times. The chain carries TRBV7-9 and TRBJ2-4; the D call may be TRBD1 or TRBD2 (5 bases each). CDR1 and CDR2 from the germline V gene are SEHNR and FQNEAQ (reference sequence). Trimming removed 1 base from V and 0 bases from J, with 13 bases in between. CDR3 length: 17 amino acids. CDR3 protein: CASSLGGVGVAKNIQYF. CDR3 in DNA: TGTGCCAGCAGCTTAGGAGGGGTCGGGGTAGCCAAAAACATTCAGTACTTC.

This rearrangement joins TRBV7-2 to TRBJ1-1; D ambiguous. Per the germline V gene, CDR1 is SGHTA and CDR2 is FQGNSA. The CDR3 has 14 amino acids. The V end lost 2 bases, the J end lost 7 bases, and 14 bases lay between the germline ends. The CDR3 sequence is CASSLPLLRIEAFF. The CDR3 coding sequence is TGTGCCAGCAGCTTACCCCTTTTAAGGATTGAAGCTTTCTTT.

The chain joins TRBV25-1 to TRBJ1-4, with 8 nucleotides matching TRBD1. The length of the CDR3 is 13 residues. From germline, CDR1 is MGHDK and CDR2 SYGVNS. V lost 8 bases and J lost 3; bases outside the gene matches: 2. The CDR3 sequence is CASRTGPNEKLFF. CDR3 DNA sequence: TGTGCCAGCCGGACAGGGCCTAATGAAAAACTGTTTTTT.

This clonotype occurred many times. The V call is TRBV5-1, the J call TRBJ2-1; D is uncertain. Germline loops: CDR1 SGHRS, CDR2 YFSETQ. CDR3 length: 12 amino acids. Trimming cost V 0 bases and J 7 bases, with 5 bases left between them. The CDR3 nucleotides read TGCGCCAGCAGCTTGGGCGAAAATGAGCAGTTCTTC. It codes for CASSLGENEQFF.

V is TRBV24-1 and J is TRBJ2-7, with 8 bases that match TRBD1. The length of the CDR3 is 14 residues. J was trimmed by 5 bases and V by 11 bases; bases with no gene match: 13. Looked up from germline, CDR1 is KGHDR and CDR2 is SFDVKD. The CDR3 coding sequence is TGTGCCAGCCCAGCACCGGGACAGGACCACGAGCAGTACTTC. It is translated as CASPAPGQDHEQYF.

The genes are TRBV7-9 and TRBJ2-1; tentatively, D is TRBD2 (5 bases). The CDR3 has 13 amino acids. CDR1 and CDR2 (germline): SEHNR, FQNEAQ (reference sequence). Trimming pared 5 bases from V and 11 bases from J, leaving 16 bases between. The DNA of the CDR3 is TGTGCCAGCAGCGTCCCCGGCCGGGAAAAGCAGTTCTTC. Protein sequence: CASSVPGREKQFF.

J is TRBJ2-5 and V is TRBV2; 12 positions match TRBD1. Germline CDR1 reads SNHLY; CDR2 reads FYNNEI. The CDR3 totals 15 residues. Trimming removed 7 bases from V and 7 bases from J; junction bases left unmatched: 10. The CDR3 DNA is TGTGCCAGCAAACTGGGACAGGGGGCCTTGGGGACCCAGTACTTC. Translating it yields CASKLGQGALGTQYF.